These 24 T cell receptor beta chains came from one sample sequenced in a study of blood T cell repertoires in COVID-19. Clones were sequenced by immunoSEQ multiplex PCR, and TCRdb holds only the in-frame ones, with some missing. The sample includes approximately 17,000 clones, about nine tenths of them seen just once. Material: PBMCs or T cells enriched from blood (not recorded which). These receptors originate from a woman in her 30s who had recovered from COVID-19.

J is TRBJ2-2 and V is TRBV5-5; D gene unclear. Germline assignment: CDR1 SGHKS and CDR2 YYEKEE (reference sequence). The CDR3 is 13 amino acids. Trimming removed 4 bases from V and 1 base from J, with 5 bases in between. CDR3 amino acids: CASSPENTGELFF. The CDR3 region has the DNA TGTGCCAGCAGCCCAGAGAACACCGGGGAGCTGTTTTTT.

This sequence joins TRBV19 and TRBJ1-5; 7 bases match TRBD1. Germline V lookup: CDR1 LNHDA, CDR2 SQIVND (reference sequence). This CDR3 contains 16 residues. The ends lost 5 bases at V and 3 bases at J; junction bases unmatched: 10. CDR3 loop: CASSPKGDRPNQPQHF. CDR3 sequence (DNA): TGTGCCAGTAGTCCCAAGGGGGACAGACCCAATCAGCCCCAGCATTTT.

The chain joins TRBV30 to TRBJ2-7; TRBD1 aligns across 9 bases. The CDR3 runs 11 residues. Germline V gene lookup returns CDR1 GTSNPN and CDR2 SVGIG (reference sequence). J was trimmed by 10 bases and V by 6 bases; bases with no gene match: 7. The CDR3 is CACIQGAGQYF. The CDR3 region has the DNA TGTGCCTGTATACAGGGGGCGGGACAGTACTTC.

This clone showed up just once. This rearrangement joins TRBV5-1 to TRBJ2-3; 8 nucleotides match TRBD2. This CDR3 is 15 amino acids long. Germline lookup yields CDR1 SGHRS and CDR2 YFSETQ. V was clipped by 4 bases and J by 4 bases; unmatched bases: 8. CDR3 amino acids: CASSGSGVRADTQYF. DNA of the CDR3: TGCGCCAGCAGCGGTAGCGGGGTGAGGGCAGATACGCAGTATTTT.

J is TRBJ2-5 and V is TRBV19; 7 bases align to TRBD1. The CDR3 loop spans 13 amino acids. The V gene's germline CDR1 is LNHDA and CDR2 SQIVND (reference sequence). Trimming cost V 6 bases and J 5 bases; bases outside gene matches: 6. In nucleotides, the CDR3 is TGTGCCAGTAGCCAGACAGGGACCGAGACCCAGTACTTC. As protein: CASSQTGTETQYF.

The gene calls are TRBV5-4 and TRBJ2-1; D remains unclear. The CDR3 is made up of 11 amino acids. V lost 2 bases and J 7 bases, leaving 4 bases between the germline ends. The germline CDR1 and CDR2 sequences are SGHNT and YYREEE (reference sequence). DNA for the CDR3: TGTGCCAGCAGCTTACAAAATGAGCAGTTCTTC. Translating gives CASSLQNEQFF.

The chain joins TRBV7-3 to TRBJ2-5; TRBD1 is a possible D gene (5 bases). The CDR3 runs to 13 residues. Germline V lookup: CDR1 SGHTA, CDR2 FQGTGA. V was pared by 6 bases and J by 5 bases, with 13 bases between. CDR3 coding DNA: TGTGCCAGCAGTAGTGGTCCAGGGGAGACCCAGTACTTC. As protein: CASSSGPGETQYF. Complete variable domain (other parts from reference TRBV7-3 and TRBJ2-5): GAGVSQTPSNKVTEKGKYVELRCDPISGHTALYWYRQSLGQGPEFLIYFQGTGAADDSGLPNDRFFAVRPEGSVSTLKIQRTERGDSAVYLCASSSGPGETQYFGPGTRLLVL.

V and J are TRBV5-8 and TRBJ2-7; 8 bases are a match to TRBD1. The CDR3 length is 15 residues. V lost 4 bases to trimming and J lost 0 bases; unmatched junction nucleotides: 6. Germline V gene lookup returns CDR1 SGHTS and CDR2 YDEGEE. CDR3: CASSLPGTGSYEQYF. The DNA for the CDR3 is TGTGCCAGCAGCCTTCCCGGGACAGGCTCCTACGAGCAGTACTTC. Together with reference TRBV5-8 and TRBJ2-7, the CDR3 gives the full variable domain: EAGVTQSPTHLIKTRGQQATLRCSPISGHTSVYWYQQALGLGLQFLLWYDEGEERNRGNFPPRFSGRQFPNYSSELNVNALELEDSALYLCASSLPGTGSYEQYFGPGTRLTVT.

DNA for the CDR3: TGCGCCAGCAGCCAAGAGTTAGCGGGGGGGCCCGGGGAGACCCAGTACTTC. It translates to CASSQELAGGPGETQYF. This sequence joins TRBV4-3 and TRBJ2-5, with 11 nucleotides matching TRBD2. The ends lost 0 bases at V and 5 bases at J; junction bases unmatched: 8. The CDR3 is 17 residues long. The germline V gene has CDR1 LGHNA and CDR2 YSLEER.

The genes are TRBV9 and TRBJ1-1; D not certain. The V and J ends lost 0 bases and 0 bases respectively, with 9 bases between them. The CDR3 has 15 residues. Per germline, CDR1 SGDLS and CDR2 YYNGEE. CDR3 sequence: CASSVGGSMNTEAFF. The CDR3, as DNA: TGTGCCAGCAGCGTAGGAGGGAGCATGAACACTGAAGCTTTCTTT.

This chain joins TRBV6-1 and TRBJ1-1, with D uncertain. The germline gives CDR1 MNHNS, CDR2 SASEGT. V lost 2 bases to trimming and J lost 4 bases, with 11 bases between them. The CDR3 is 14 residues long. The CDR3 loop is CASSESFWATEAFF. The CDR3 region has the DNA TGTGCCAGCAGTGAAAGTTTTTGGGCCACTGAAGCTTTCTTT.

The chain recombines TRBV6-5 with TRBJ1-1; 9 bases align to TRBD1. The ends lost 7 bases at V and 7 bases at J; junction bases unmatched: 10. This CDR3 contains 14 residues. Germline V gene lookup returns CDR1 MNHEY and CDR2 SVGAGI. CDR3 sequence: CASIKAGTGFEAFF. The CDR3 DNA reads TGTGCCAGCATTAAGGCCGGGACAGGGTTTGAAGCTTTCTTT.

The rearrangement joins TRBV10-3 to TRBJ2-1, with 12 bases matching TRBD2. Per the germline V gene, CDR1 is ENHRY and CDR2 is SYGVKD. The CDR3 covers 15 residues. V was pared by 2 bases and J by 7 bases, with 3 bases of the junction left unmatched. The CDR3 loop is CAISETSGGTNEQFF. The DNA for the CDR3 is TGTGCCATCAGTGAGACTAGCGGGGGGACAAATGAGCAGTTCTTC.

The table lists this clone with a count of one. The genes are TRBV19 and TRBJ2-5, with a tentative D call TRBD2 (5 bases). V gave up 3 bases and J gave up 9 bases, with 11 bases separating them. The CDR3 spans 12 residues. Germline V lookup: CDR1 LNHDA, CDR2 SQIVND (reference sequence). The CDR3 is CASSISFGAQYF. Here the CDR3 DNA reads TGTGCCAGTAGTATCTCGTTCGGGGCCCAGTACTTC.

The V and J genes are TRBV11-2 and TRBJ1-1; 7 nucleotides match TRBD1. The CDR3 covers 16 residues. Germline CDR1 and CDR2: SGHAT and FQNNGV. V was pared by 3 bases and J by 1 base, with 8 bases of the junction left unmatched. DNA of the CDR3: TGTGCCAGCAGCTTTGCTTTAGGGACAGCGAACACTGAAGCTTTCTTT. Translated, it gives CASSFALGTANTEAFF.

The CDR3 nucleotides read TGTGCCAGCAGTTACAGGGGGCTGGGTTCACCCCTCCACTTT. Protein: CASSYRGLGSPLHF. This rearrangement joins TRBV6-2 or TRBV6-3 to TRBJ1-6; 7 bases match TRBD1. Germline V gives CDR1 MNHEY, CDR2 SVGEGT. The length of the CDR3 is 14 residues. Trimming cost V 2 bases and J 9 bases; bases outside gene matches: 4.

The genes are TRBV29-1 and TRBJ1-5; D uncertain. The V and J ends lost 6 bases and 4 bases respectively, with 19 bases between them. The CDR3 is 15 residues long. The germline CDR1 and CDR2 sequences are SQVTM and ANQGSEA. The chain's CDR3 is CSVLGEGGKNQPQHF. CDR3 bases: TGCAGCGTGTTAGGTGAGGGAGGGAAGAATCAGCCCCAGCATTTT.

The chain uses TRBV29-1 and TRBJ2-7; unclear D gene. This CDR3 is 13 amino acids long. The V gene's germline CDR1 is SQVTM and CDR2 ANQGSEA. V shed 4 bases and J shed 0 bases, with 10 bases lying between them. The DNA for the CDR3 is TGCAGCGTTGGGCACCCCAGCTCCTACGAGCAGTACTTC. Amino acids: CSVGHPSSYEQYF.

This clone was recorded once. The V gene is TRBV5-1, the J gene TRBJ1-4; 7 positions agree with TRBD1. V trimming: 2 bases; J trimming: 8 bases; junction bases outside the gene matches: 6. CDR3 length equals 14 residues. Germline loops: CDR1 SGHRS, CDR2 YFSETQ. CDR3 in DNA: TGCGCCAGCAGCTTAGACAGGGCCAAAGAAAAACTGTTTTTT. Amino acid sequence: CASSLDRAKEKLFF.

V and J are TRBV7-7 and TRBJ2-1; 7 bases match TRBD1. The CDR3 extends over 18 amino acids. Germline V gene data show CDR1 as SSHAT and CDR2 as FNYEAQ (reference sequence). With 5 bases clipped from V and 0 bases from J, the junction kept 13 bases outside the gene matches. The CDR3 reads CASSISLTGARSYNEQFF. The DNA of the CDR3 is TGTGCCAGCAGCATCAGCCTTACAGGGGCCCGCTCCTACAATGAGCAGTTCTTC.

Of note for this clone: Its ends do not fully match the called genes, so a read error is possible. The gene calls are TRBV2 and TRBJ1-5; no definite D call. Germline CDR1 SNHLY, CDR2 FYNNEI. The CDR3 sequence is 17 residues long. CDR3 region: CASRDPVRGPSNQPQHF. CDR3 nucleotide sequence: TGTGCCAGCCGTGATCCGGTAAGAGGGCCTAGCAATCAGCCCCAGCATTTT.

V is TRBV15 and J is TRBJ2-7; the D is unclear. Germline V gene sequence: CDR1 LNHNV, CDR2 YYDKDF (reference sequence). The V end lost 5 bases, the J end lost 0 bases, and 8 bases lay between the germline ends. There are 13 residues in the CDR3. CDR3 nucleotides: TGTGCCACCAGCGTACAGAGCTCCTACGAGCAGTACTTC. It encodes CATSVQSSYEQYF.

The rearrangement links TRBV19 to TRBJ1-4, with 8 positions matching TRBD1. V shed 2 bases and J 6 bases; nucleotides not matched to a gene: 5. This CDR3 is 15 amino acids long. Germline lookup yields CDR1 LNHDA and CDR2 SQIVND (reference sequence). CDR3 sequence (DNA): TGTGCCAGTAGTATACAGGGGGCCCACGATGAAAAACTGTTTTTT. It translates to CASSIQGAHDEKLFF. Combining the CDR3 with reference TRBV19 and TRBJ1-4 gives the whole variable domain DGGITQSPKYLFRKEGQNVTLSCEQNLNHDAMYWYRQDPGQGLRLIYYSQIVNDFQKGDIAEGYSVSREKKESFPLTVTSAQKNPTAFYLCASSIQGAHDEKLFFGSGTQLSVL.

The chain uses TRBV10-3 and TRBJ2-2; D perhaps matches TRBD2 (5 bases). From germline, CDR1 is ENHRY and CDR2 SYGVKD. CDR3 length: 16 residues. The ends were cut back, 4 bases at V and 0 bases at J, with 12 bases in the middle. This CDR3 is CAISGDDGANTGELFF. The CDR3 DNA sequence: TGTGCCATCAGTGGAGATGACGGGGCGAACACCGGGGAGCTGTTTTTT.